This TCR beta chain was recovered during a study of blood T cell repertoires in COVID-19. Across the whole study: Material from acute and convalescent COVID-19 was sourced from the United States, Italy and Spain.

The assay was immunoSEQ multiplex PCR, and TCRdb's table has in-frame clones only and misses some. The repertoire has fewer than 250,000 clones, approximately 87% of them found once; the top ten carry approximately 0.75%. The source material was peripheral blood. The sequence came from a woman aged 70-85 years with acute or convalescent COVID-19.

The CDR3 loop is CATSLLGRTGVNEQFF. CDR3 nucleotide sequence: TGTGCCACCAGTCTTCTAGGTCGGACAGGGGTGAATGAGCAGTTCTTC. The chain joins TRBV15 to TRBJ2-1; 9 bases line up with TRBD1. Looked up from germline, CDR1 is LNHNV and CDR2 is YYDKDF (reference sequence). Trimming cost V 6 bases and J 7 bases; bases outside gene matches: 13. The CDR3 has 16 residues.